This T cell receptor beta chain was sequenced for a study of memory CD4+ T cells and cytomegalovirus serostatus. Study observations and caveats: Suggested: most of the CMV-linked TCR signature lies in CD4+ memory cells.

In regard to this clone: What it binds is unknown.

The sort gate was single viable CD3+CD4+CD8-CD45RO+ cells for memory CD4+ T cells. As processed by the authors: Out-of-frame sequences were removed, leaving 2 million to 2.5 million distinct TCRbeta sequences. The method was immunoSEQ multiplex PCR; TCRdb's version includes in-frame clones alone and lacks a portion of them. V and J calls and clone size are those listed in that table; D and trimming were worked out from the DNA. The table shows 25,000 to 30,000 clones, with about three quarters occurring only once. The receptor was derived from an adult in good health and CMV-seronegative. Material: memory CD4+ T cells from blood.

The CDR3 is CSVKGTNGNTIYF. CDR3 nucleotide sequence: TGCAGCGTTAAAGGGACAAATGGAAACACCATATATTTT. This chain joins TRBV29-1 and TRBJ1-3, with a possible D match to TRBD1 (6 bases). The CDR3 is 13 amino acids. With 5 bases removed from V and 3 bases from J, the gap between germline ends came to 11 bases. Looked up from germline, CDR1 is SQVTM and CDR2 is ANQGSEA. Full variable domain (rest looked up from reference TRBV29-1 and TRBJ1-3): SAVISQKPSRDICQRGTSLTIQCQVDSQVTMMFWYRQQPGQSLTLIATANQGSEATYESGFVIDKFPISRPNLTFSTLTVSNMSPEDSSIYLCSVKGTNGNTIYFGEGSWLTVV.